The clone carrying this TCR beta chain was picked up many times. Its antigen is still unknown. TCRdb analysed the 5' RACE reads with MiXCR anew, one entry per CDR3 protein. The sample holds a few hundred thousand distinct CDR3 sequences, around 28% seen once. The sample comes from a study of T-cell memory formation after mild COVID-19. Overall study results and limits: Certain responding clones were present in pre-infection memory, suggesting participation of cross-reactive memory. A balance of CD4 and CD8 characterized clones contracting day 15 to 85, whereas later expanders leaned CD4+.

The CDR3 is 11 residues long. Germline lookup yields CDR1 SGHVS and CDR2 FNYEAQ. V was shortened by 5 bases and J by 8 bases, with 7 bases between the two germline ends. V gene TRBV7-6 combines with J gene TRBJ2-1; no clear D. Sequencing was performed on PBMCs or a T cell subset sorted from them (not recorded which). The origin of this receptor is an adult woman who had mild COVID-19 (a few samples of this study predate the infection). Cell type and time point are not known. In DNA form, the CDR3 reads TGTGCCAGCAGCCCTGGGTATGAGCAGTTCTTC. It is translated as CASSPGYEQFF.